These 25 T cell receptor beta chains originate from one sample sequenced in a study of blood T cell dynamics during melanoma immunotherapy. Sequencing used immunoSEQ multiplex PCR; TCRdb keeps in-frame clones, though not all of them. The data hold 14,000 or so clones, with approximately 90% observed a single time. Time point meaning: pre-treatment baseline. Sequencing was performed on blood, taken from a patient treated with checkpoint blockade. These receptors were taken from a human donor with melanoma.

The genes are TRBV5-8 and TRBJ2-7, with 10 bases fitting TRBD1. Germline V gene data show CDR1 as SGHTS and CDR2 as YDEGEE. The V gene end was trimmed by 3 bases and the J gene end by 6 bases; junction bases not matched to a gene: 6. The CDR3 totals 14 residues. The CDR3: CASSWGQGPAEQYF. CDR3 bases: TGTGCCAGCAGCTGGGGACAGGGGCCGGCCGAGCAGTACTTC.

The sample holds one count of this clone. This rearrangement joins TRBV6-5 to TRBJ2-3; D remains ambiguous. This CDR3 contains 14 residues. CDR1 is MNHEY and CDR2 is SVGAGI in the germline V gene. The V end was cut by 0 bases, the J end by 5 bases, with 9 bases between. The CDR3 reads CASSYSTRGDTQYF. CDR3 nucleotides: TGTGCCAGCAGTTACTCGACCCGAGGAGATACGCAGTATTTT.

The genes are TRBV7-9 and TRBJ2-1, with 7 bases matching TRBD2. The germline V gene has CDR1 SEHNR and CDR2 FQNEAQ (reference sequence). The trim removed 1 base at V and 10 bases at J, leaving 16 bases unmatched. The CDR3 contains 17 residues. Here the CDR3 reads CASSLGAGLPGAQEQFF. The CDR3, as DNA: TGTGCCAGCAGCTTAGGGGCGGGACTACCCGGAGCCCAGGAGCAGTTCTTC. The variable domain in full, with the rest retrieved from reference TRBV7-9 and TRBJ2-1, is DTGVSQNPRHKITKRGQNVTFRCDPISEHNRLYWYRQTLGQGPEFLTYFQNEAQLEKSRLLSDRFSAERPKGSFSTLEIQRTEQGDSAMYLCASSLGAGLPGAQEQFFGPGTRLTVL.

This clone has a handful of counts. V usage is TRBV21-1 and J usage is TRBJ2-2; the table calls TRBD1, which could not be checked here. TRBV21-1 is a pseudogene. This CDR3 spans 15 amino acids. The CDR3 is CASSNNTRNTGELFF. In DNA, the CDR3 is TGTGCCAGCAGCAACAACACCCGGAACACCGGGGAGCTGTTTTTT.

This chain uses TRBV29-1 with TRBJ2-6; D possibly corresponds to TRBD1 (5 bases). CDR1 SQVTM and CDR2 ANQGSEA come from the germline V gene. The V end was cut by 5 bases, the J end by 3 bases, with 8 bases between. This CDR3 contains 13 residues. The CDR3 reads CSVYRFGANVLTF. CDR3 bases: TGCAGCGTTTACAGGTTTGGGGCCAACGTCCTGACTTTC. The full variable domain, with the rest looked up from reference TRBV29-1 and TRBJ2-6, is SAVISQKPSRDICQRGTSLTIQCQVDSQVTMMFWYRQQPGQSLTLIATANQGSEATYESGFVIDKFPISRPNLTFSTLTVSNMSPEDSSIYLCSVYRFGANVLTFGAGSRLTVL.

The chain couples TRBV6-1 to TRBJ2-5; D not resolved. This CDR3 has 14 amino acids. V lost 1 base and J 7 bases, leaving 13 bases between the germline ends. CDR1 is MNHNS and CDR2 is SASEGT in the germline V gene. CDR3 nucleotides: TGTGCCAGCAGTGAAGAGGTCCGAAGTGGGACCCAGTACTTC. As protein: CASSEEVRSGTQYF.

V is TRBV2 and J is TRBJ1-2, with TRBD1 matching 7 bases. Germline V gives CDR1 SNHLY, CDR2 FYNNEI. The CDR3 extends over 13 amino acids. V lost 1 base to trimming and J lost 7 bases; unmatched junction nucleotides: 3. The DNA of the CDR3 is TGTGCCAGCAGTGAAGGACAGGGCTTTGGCTACACCTTC. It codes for CASSEGQGFGYTF.

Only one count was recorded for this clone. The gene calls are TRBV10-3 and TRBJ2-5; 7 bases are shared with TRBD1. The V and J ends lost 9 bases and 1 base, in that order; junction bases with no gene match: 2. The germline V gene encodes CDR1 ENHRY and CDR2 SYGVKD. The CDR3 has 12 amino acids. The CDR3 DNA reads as TGTGCCATGGGGGACAGCCAAGAGACCCAGTACTTC. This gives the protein CAMGDSQETQYF.

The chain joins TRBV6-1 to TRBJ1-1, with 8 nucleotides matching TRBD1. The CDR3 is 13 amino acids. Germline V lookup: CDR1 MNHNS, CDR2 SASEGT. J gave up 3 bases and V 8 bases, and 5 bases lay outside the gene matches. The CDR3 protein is CASAGQEDTEAFF. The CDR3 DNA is TGTGCCAGCGCGGGACAGGAGGACACTGAAGCTTTCTTT.

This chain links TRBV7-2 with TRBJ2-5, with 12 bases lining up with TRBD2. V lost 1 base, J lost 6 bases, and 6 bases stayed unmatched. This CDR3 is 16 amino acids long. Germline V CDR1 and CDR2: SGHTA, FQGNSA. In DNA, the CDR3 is TGTGCCAGCAGCTTAGGGGCTAGCGGGGGGGTAAAGACCCAGTACTTC. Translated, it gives CASSLGASGGVKTQYF.

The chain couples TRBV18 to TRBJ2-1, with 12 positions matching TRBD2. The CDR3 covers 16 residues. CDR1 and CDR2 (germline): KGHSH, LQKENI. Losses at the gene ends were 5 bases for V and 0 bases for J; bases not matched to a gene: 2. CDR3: CASSEGLAGSYNEQFF. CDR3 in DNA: TGTGCCAGCTCAGAGGGACTAGCGGGCTCCTACAATGAGCAGTTCTTC.

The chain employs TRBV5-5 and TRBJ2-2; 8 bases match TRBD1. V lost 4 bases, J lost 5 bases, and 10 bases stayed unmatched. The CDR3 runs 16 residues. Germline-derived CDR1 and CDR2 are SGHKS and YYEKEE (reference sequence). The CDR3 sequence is CASSIGQGRGTGELFF. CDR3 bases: TGTGCCAGCAGCATAGGACAGGGTAGAGGGACCGGGGAGCTGTTTTTT.

CDR3 sequence: CASSRRDSGGGNIQYF. In DNA form, the CDR3 reads TGTGCCAGCAGTCGCCGGGACTCCGGGGGGGGAAACATTCAGTACTTC. J is TRBJ2-4 and V is TRBV6-6; 8 bases are shared with TRBD2. In germline, CDR1 is MNHNY, CDR2 SVGAGI (reference sequence). The CDR3 spans 16 residues. The V segment lost 5 bases and the J segment 6 bases; nucleotides outside the gene matches: 12.

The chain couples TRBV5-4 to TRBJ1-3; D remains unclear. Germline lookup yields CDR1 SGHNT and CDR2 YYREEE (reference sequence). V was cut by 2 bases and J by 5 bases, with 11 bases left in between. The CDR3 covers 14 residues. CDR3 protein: CASSFGRDRNTIYF. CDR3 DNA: TGTGCCAGCAGCTTCGGTAGGGATCGAAACACCATATATTTT.

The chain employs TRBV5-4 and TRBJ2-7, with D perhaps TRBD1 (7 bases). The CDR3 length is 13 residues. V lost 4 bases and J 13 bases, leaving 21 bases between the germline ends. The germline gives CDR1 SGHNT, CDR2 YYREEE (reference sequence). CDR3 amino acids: CASSPRGGTVFYF. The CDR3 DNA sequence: TGTGCCAGCAGCCCCCGGGGCGGGACAGTGTTCTACTTC. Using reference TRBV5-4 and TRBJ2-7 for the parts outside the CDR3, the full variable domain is ETGVTQSPTHLIKTRGQQVTLRCSSQSGHNTVSWYQQALGQGPQFIFQYYREEENGRGNFPPRFSGLQFPNYSSELNVNALELDDSALYLCASSPRGGTVFYFGPGTRLTVT.

CDR3 in DNA: TGTGCCAGCAGTGTGGGTGCGGGGGCTGAGGGCTACACCTTC. Encoded protein: CASSVGAGAEGYTF. This chain uses TRBV2 with TRBJ1-2, with D possibly TRBD1 on 6 matching bases. The CDR3 runs 14 residues. Looked up from germline, CDR1 is SNHLY and CDR2 is FYNNEI. V gave up 4 bases and J gave up 8 bases, with 17 bases separating them. Full variable domain (rest looked up from reference TRBV2 and TRBJ1-2): EPEVTQTPSHQVTQMGQEVILRCVPISNHLYFYWYRQILGQKVEFLVSFYNNEISEKSEIFDDQFSVERPDGSNFTLKIRSTKLEDSAMYFCASSVGAGAEGYTFGSGTRLTVV.

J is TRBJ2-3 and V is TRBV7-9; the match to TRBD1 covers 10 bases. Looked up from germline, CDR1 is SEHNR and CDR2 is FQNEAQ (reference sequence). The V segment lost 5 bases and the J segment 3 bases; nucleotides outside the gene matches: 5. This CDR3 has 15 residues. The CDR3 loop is CASSTRTGGTDTQYF. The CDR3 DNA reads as TGTGCCAGCAGCACCCGGACAGGGGGTACAGATACGCAGTATTTT.

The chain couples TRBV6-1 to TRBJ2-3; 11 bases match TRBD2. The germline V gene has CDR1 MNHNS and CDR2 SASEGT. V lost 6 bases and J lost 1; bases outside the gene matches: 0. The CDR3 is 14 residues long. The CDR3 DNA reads TGTGCCAGCAGGGGACTAGCGGGCACAGATACGCAGTATTTT. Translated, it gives CASRGLAGTDTQYF.

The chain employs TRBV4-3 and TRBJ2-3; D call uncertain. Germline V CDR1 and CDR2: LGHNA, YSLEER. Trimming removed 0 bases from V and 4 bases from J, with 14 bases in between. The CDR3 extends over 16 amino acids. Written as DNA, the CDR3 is TGCGCCAGCAGCCAAGAAAGGTCTCTCGCGCCAGATACGCAGTATTTT. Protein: CASSQERSLAPDTQYF.

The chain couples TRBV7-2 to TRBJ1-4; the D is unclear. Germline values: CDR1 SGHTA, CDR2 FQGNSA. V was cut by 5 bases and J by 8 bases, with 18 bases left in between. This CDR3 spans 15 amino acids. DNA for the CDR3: TGTGCCAGCAGCCCGAGCCGGAACGCTCAAGAAAAACTGTTTTTT. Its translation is CASSPSRNAQEKLFF.

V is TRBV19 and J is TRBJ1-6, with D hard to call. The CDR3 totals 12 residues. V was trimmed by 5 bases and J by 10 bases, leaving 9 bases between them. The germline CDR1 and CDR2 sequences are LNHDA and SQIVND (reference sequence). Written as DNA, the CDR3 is TGTGCCAGTAGTTTGCTCATGTCACCCCTCCACTTT. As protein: CASSLLMSPLHF.

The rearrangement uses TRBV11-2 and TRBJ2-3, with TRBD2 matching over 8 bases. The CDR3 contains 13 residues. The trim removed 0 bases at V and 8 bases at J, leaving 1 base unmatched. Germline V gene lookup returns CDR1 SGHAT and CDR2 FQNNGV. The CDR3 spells CASSLERGGTQYF. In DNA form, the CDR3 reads TGTGCCAGCAGCTTAGAACGGGGGGGTACGCAGTATTTT.

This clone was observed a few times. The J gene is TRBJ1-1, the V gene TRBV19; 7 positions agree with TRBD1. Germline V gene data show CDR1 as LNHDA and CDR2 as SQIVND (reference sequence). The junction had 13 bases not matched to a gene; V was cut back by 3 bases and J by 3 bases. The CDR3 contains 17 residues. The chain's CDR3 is CASSIVRPDRLDTEAFF. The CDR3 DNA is TGTGCCAGTAGTATCGTCAGGCCGGACAGGTTGGACACTGAAGCTTTCTTT. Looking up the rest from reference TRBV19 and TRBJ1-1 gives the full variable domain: DGGITQSPKYLFRKEGQNVTLSCEQNLNHDAMYWYRQDPGQGLRLIYYSQIVNDFQKGDIAEGYSVSREKKESFPLTVTSAQKNPTAFYLCASSIVRPDRLDTEAFFGQGTRLTVV.

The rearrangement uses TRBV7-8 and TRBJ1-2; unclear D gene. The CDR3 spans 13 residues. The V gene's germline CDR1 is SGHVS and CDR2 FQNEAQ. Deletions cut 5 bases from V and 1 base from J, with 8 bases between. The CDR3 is CASSAGINYGYTF. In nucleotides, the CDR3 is TGTGCCAGCAGCGCAGGTATTAACTATGGCTACACCTTC. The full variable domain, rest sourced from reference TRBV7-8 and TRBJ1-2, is GAGVSQSPRYKVAKRGQDVALRCDPISGHVSLFWYQQALGQGPEFLTYFQNEAQLDKSGLPSDRFFAERPEGSVSTLKIQRTQQEDSAVYLCASSAGINYGYTFGSGTRLTVV.

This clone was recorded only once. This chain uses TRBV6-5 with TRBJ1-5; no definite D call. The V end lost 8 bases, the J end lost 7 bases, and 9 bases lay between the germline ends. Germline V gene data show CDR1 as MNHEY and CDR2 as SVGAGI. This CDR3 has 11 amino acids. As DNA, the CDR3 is TGTGCCAGCGGGTATCAACAGCCCCAGCATTTT. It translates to CASGYQQPQHF.